These T cell receptor beta chains were read from a single sample in a study of shared clonotypes between healthy human individuals. Assay: immunoSEQ multiplex PCR; the TCRdb copy retains only in-frame clones and omits some. The sample comprises some 2,000,000 clones, about 95% of which are singletons, and 0.85% to 1.2% rests with the top ten. Input material: naive CD8+ T cells sorted from blood. The receptors were sampled from a man younger than 35 in good health. The CDR3 runs from the conserved cysteine through the conserved F or W. A D gene is named only where the DNA matches it firmly. Rows give clone size only sometimes, using once, few, many, or a class for an expanded clone.

size | J | D | V | DNA | CDR3
. | TRBJ1-1 | . | TRBV2 | TGTGCCAGCAGTGTGCCTTCGACAGAGGACACTGAAGCTTTCTTT | CASSVPSTEDTEAFF
. | TRBJ2-7 | . | TRBV6-5 | TGTGCCAGCAGTCTTCACCGGGACATACTCTACGAGCAGTACTTC | CASSLHRDILYEQYF
. | TRBJ2-1 | TRBD1 | TRBV28 | TGTGCCACCCAGGGGGCATCCTACAATGAGCAGTTCTTC | CATQGASYNEQFF
. | TRBJ1-6 | TRBD1 | TRBV4-3 | TGCGCCAGCAGCCAAGAGACAGGGTATAATTCACCCCTCCACTTT | CASSQETGYNSPLHF
. | TRBJ2-3 | . | TRBV4-3 | TGCGCCAGCAGCCAAGATGGGACCCCCGTCACAGATACGCAGTATTTT | CASSQDGTPVTDTQYF
. | TRBJ2-1 | . | TRBV7-9 | TGTGCCAGCAGCTTCGGGGGACCGTACAATGAGCAGTTCTTC | CASSFGGPYNEQFF
. | TRBJ2-6 | . | TRBV28 | TGTGCCAGCAGCCCTTCGACAGATCCTTCTGGGGCCAACGTCCTGACTTTC | CASSPSTDPSGANVLTF
. | TRBJ1-2 | . | TRBV2 | TGTGCCAGCAGGACGGGTCAGGGCAACTATGGCTACACCTTC | CASRTGQGNYGYTF
once | TRBJ2-1 | TRBD2 | TRBV30 | TGTGCCTGGAGTGTGGGACTAGCGATCAATGAGCAGTTCTTC | CAWSVGLAINEQFF
. | TRBJ2-7 | . | TRBV4-1 | TGCGCCAGCAGCCCATCAGCCGCCTACGAGCAGTACTTC | CASSPSAAYEQYF